The 10 T cell receptor beta chains given below trace back to one sample, sequenced in a study of T-cell reconstitution after alpha-beta-depleted transplantation in children. The TCRbeta library was prepared with unique molecular identifiers. TCRdb re-called the PCR reads through MiXCR, storing one row per CDR3 protein. This table holds just under 550,000 distinct CDR3 sequences, around 18% found once. The material was PBMCs from the stem cell graft donor, obtained from the stem cell graft. The source of these receptors is a human donor who donated a stem cell graft to a child with acute lymphoblastic leukemia.

This chain links TRBV5-1 with TRBJ2-2, with 8 bases that match TRBD1. This CDR3 contains 15 residues. V lost 4 bases and J lost 4; bases outside the gene matches: 6. Germline CDR1 reads SGHRS; CDR2 reads YFSETQ. The CDR3 sequence: CASSTGQGGTGELFF. Written as DNA, the CDR3 is TGCGCCAGCAGCACCGGACAGGGAGGCACCGGGGAGCTGTTTTTT.

This clonotype was recorded at least ten times. The rearrangement uses TRBV18 and TRBJ2-1; D may be TRBD2 (6 bases). The germline CDR1 and CDR2 sequences are KGHSH and LQKENI. The CDR3 length is 16 residues. V was trimmed by 2 bases and J by 5 bases, leaving 16 bases between them. The CDR3 sequence is CASSPVYSGAHNEQFF. The CDR3 nucleotides read TGTGCCAGCTCACCAGTGTATAGCGGAGCACACAATGAGCAGTTCTTC.

The rearrangement joins TRBV27 to TRBJ1-5; D is ambiguous. Germline-derived CDR1 and CDR2 are MNHEY and SMNVEV (reference sequence). The CDR3 totals 12 residues. V gave up 5 bases and J gave up 0 bases, with 2 bases separating them. CDR3 region: CASSNSNQPQHF. CDR3 nucleotides: TGTGCCAGCAGTAATAGCAATCAGCCCCAGCATTTT.

This clonotype was observed a few times. The V and J genes are TRBV5-1 and TRBJ2-7, with 11 bases matching TRBD2. The J segment lost 5 bases and the V segment lost 2 bases, leaving 6 bases of the junction unmatched. The germline V gene encodes CDR1 SGHRS and CDR2 YFSETQ. The CDR3 has 15 amino acids. CDR3 loop: CASSLTSGSSHEQYF. DNA for the CDR3: TGCGCCAGCAGCTTAACTAGCGGGAGTTCCCACGAGCAGTACTTC.

The V call is TRBV20-1, the J call TRBJ2-5; 12 bases are a match to TRBD1. CDR3 length: 16 amino acids. Germline-derived CDR1 and CDR2 are DFQATT and SNEGSKA (reference sequence). With 0 bases clipped from V and 4 bases from J, the junction kept 6 bases outside the gene matches. Here the CDR3 DNA reads TGCAGTGCTAGAGACCCGGGACAGGGGGCTTTAGAGACCCAGTACTTC. It specifies CSARDPGQGALETQYF.

The sample holds a few counts of this clonotype. The genes are TRBV5-1 and TRBJ2-2, with D possibly being TRBD1 (5 bases). CDR1 SGHRS and CDR2 YFSETQ come from the germline V gene. CDR3 length: 15 residues. The ends were cut back, 5 bases at V and 5 bases at J, with 16 bases in the middle. CDR3 sequence: CASRDRLLRTGELFF. CDR3 DNA: TGCGCCAGCAGAGACAGACTTTTACGGACCGGGGAGCTGTTTTTT.

V and J are TRBV3-1 and TRBJ2-5, with 8 positions matching TRBD2. The CDR3 consists of 16 residues. Germline-derived CDR1 and CDR2 are LGHDT and YNNKEL (reference sequence). The ends lost 5 bases at V and 2 bases at J; junction bases unmatched: 10. The CDR3 protein is CASSYIYERGQETQYF. The CDR3 DNA sequence: TGTGCCAGCAGCTACATTTACGAGCGGGGGCAAGAGACCCAGTACTTC.

There are a few counts of this clonotype. The J gene is TRBJ1-5, the V gene TRBV27, with a tentative D call TRBD1 (6 bases). The CDR3 totals 16 residues. The V end lost 5 bases, the J end lost 3 bases, and 17 bases lay between the germline ends. Per germline, CDR1 MNHEY and CDR2 SMNVEV (reference sequence). The CDR3 DNA sequence: TGTGCCAGCAGTCCCAGGGGTAGGGGTTACAATCAGCCCCAGCATTTT. Translation: CASSPRGRGYNQPQHF.

This clonotype was detected only a few times. The CDR3 is CASTTGGYLATQYF. DNA for the CDR3: TGTGCCAGCACGACAGGGGGCTATTTAGCGACCCAGTACTTC. The genes are TRBV27 and TRBJ2-5; TRBD1 matches at 10 bases. Germline V gene sequence: CDR1 MNHEY, CDR2 SMNVEV (reference sequence). J gave up 7 bases and V 7 bases, and 9 bases lay outside the gene matches. The length of the CDR3 is 14 residues.

The V call is TRBV12-3 or TRBV12-4, the J call TRBJ1-1; TRBD1 might be the D (6 bases). CDR3 length: 15 residues. Trimming took 4 bases from V and 8 from J, leaving 20 bases between them. The CDR3 loop reads CASSSLPGAVPEAFF. CDR3 in DNA: TGTGCCAGCAGTTCCTTACCGGGGGCGGTCCCCGAAGCTTTCTTT.